A selection of T cell receptor beta chains follows, all from one sample in a study of blood T cells in healthy people across ages. TCRdb used MiXCR to reprocess the 5' RACE reads, holding one entry per CDR3 protein. Altogether over a million distinct CDR3 sequences are present, less than 25% being singletons, with the ten largest covering 0.65% to 0.95%. This same sample was also part of a study on T cells of mothers and their children.

The sequencing input was blood. The receptors derive from a girl aged 2-10 years in good health. CDR3s include the opening cysteine and the closing phenylalanine or tryptophan. D genes are given only for firm matches. Clone size is given for some rows only: seen once, a few or many times, or a class if the clone is expanded.

size	D	V	J	DNA	CDR3
few	.	TRBV10-3	TRBJ1-5	TGTGCCATCAGTGTTGCCATGGGCAATCAGCCCCAGCATTTT	CAISVAMGNQPQHF
.	.	TRBV5-1	TRBJ2-7	TGCGCCAGCAGCTTGAATTATCCAGGCGAGCAGTACTTC	CASSLNYPGEQYF
few	TRBD2	TRBV11-1	TRBJ2-1	TGTGCCAGCAGCCCTAGCGGGAGGACCGACAATGAGCAGTTCTTC	CASSPSGRTDNEQFF
.	TRBD1	TRBV28	TRBJ2-5	TGTGCCAGCAGACCGGACAGGGCATTTGAAGAGACCCAGCACTTC	CASRPDRAFEETQHF
.	.	TRBV11-2	TRBJ2-5	TGTGCCAGCAGCTTCACCACTCAAGAGACCCAGTACTTC	CASSFTTQETQYF
.	.	TRBV7-9	TRBJ2-4	TGTGCCAGCAGCTCAATAAGAGACATTCAGTACTTC	CASSSIRDIQYF
many	.	TRBV6-6	TRBJ1-5	TGTGCCAGCAGCTACTCGGGGGGGGATCAGCCCCAGCATTTT	CASSYSGGDQPQHF
.	.	TRBV24-1	TRBJ2-2	TGTGCCACCAGTGATGACGAGCGGGCCGGGGAGCTGTTTTTT	CATSDDERAGELFF
few	.	TRBV28	TRBJ2-1	TGTGCCAGCAGTCCCATACTTACCGGGAACCTAAATGAGCAGTTCTTC	CASSPILTGNLNEQFF
many	.	TRBV4-1	TRBJ2-5	TGCGCCAGCAGCCTCAGACTAGGGGACGAGACCCAGTACTTC	CASSLRLGDETQYF
few	.	TRBV7-9	TRBJ2-7	TGTGCCAGCAGCACCATCAGGGGAAGCTCCTACGAGCAGTACTTC	CASSTIRGSSYEQYF
.	.	TRBV29-1	TRBJ1-4	TGCAGCGTCGCGAAGCAACAGGGTGGAAATGAAAAACCGTTTTTT	CSVAKQQGGNEKPFF
few	.	TRBV4-1	TRBJ2-5	TGCGCCAGCAGCCAAGGACTATTTGAGACCCAGTACTTC	CASSQGLFETQYF
many	TRBD1	TRBV20-1	TRBJ1-1	TGCAGTGCTCACAGGGGAATTGATACTGAAGCTTTCTTT	CSAHRGIDTEAFF
.	TRBD2	TRBV3-1	TRBJ2-5	TGTGCCAGCAGCCAAGAAAGGACTAGGAGACAAGAGACCCAGTACTTC	CASSQERTRRQETQYF
few	.	TRBV5-5	TRBJ1-2	TGTGCCAGCAGCTTGGGAGGGACATCCTGGGGCTACACCTTC	CASSLGGTSWGYTF
once	.	TRBV24-1	TRBJ2-3	TGTGCCACCAGTGACCCCTTCTCCGAATATTTT	CATSDPFSEYF
.	TRBD1	TRBV20-1	TRBJ1-1	TGCGTAATCGGACAGGGGCAAGTGAGGGCTTTCTTT	CVIGQGQVRAFF
few	.	TRBV6-5	TRBJ2-1	TGTGCCAGCAGTTACCCCCTTGGGAGGGGGGACAATGAGCAGTCCTTC	CASSYPLGRGDNEQSF
.	TRBD1	TRBV29-1	TRBJ1-4	TGCAGCGTTTCGACGGGACAGGGTAATGAAAAACTGTTTTTT	CSVSTGQGNEKLFF
few	.	TRBV20-1	TRBJ2-1	TGCAGTGCTACATCCAGCGGTTACTACAATGAGCAGTTCTTC	CSATSSGYYNEQFF
few	.	TRBV3-1	TRBJ2-5	TGTGCCAGCAGCCCCCCTAAGGACTATAAACGGTTCTTC	CASSPPKDYKRFF
.	.	TRBV28	TRBJ1-2	TGTGCCAGCAGTACCGAGACAGGTGATGCCTATGGCTACACCTTC	CASSTETGDAYGYTF
few	TRBD1	TRBV6-1	TRBJ1-4	TGTGCCAGCAGCGCCGGACAGGGAACAGTCGGTGAAAAACTGTCTTTT	CASSAGQGTVGEKLSF
many	.	TRBV12-3/TRBV12-4	TRBJ2-5	TGTGCCAGCAGTTTAGACGGGACCCAAGAGACCCAGTACTTC	CASSLDGTQETQYF
.	.	TRBV29-1	TRBJ2-2	TGCAGTGTTATAAAGAACACCGGGGAGCTGTTTTTT	CSVIKNTGELFF
few	TRBD1	TRBV12-3/TRBV12-4	TRBJ2-7	TGTGCCAGCAGTCCGTGGGACAGGGATGTTGAGCAGTACTTC	CASSPWDRDVEQYF
once	.	TRBV15	TRBJ2-5	TGCGCCACCAGCAGCCAGACAGGAGCAGAGACCCGGTACTTC	CATSSQTGAETRYF
few	TRBD1	TRBV4-1	TRBJ1-1	TGCGCCAGCAGCCAAGAAACAGGGGTGAGGAACACTGAAGCTTTCTTT	CASSQETGVRNTEAFF
few	TRBD2	TRBV10-3	TRBJ2-1	TGTGCCATCAGCGACAATACTAGCGGGAGAAATGAGCAGTTCTTC	CAISDNTSGRNEQFF
few	TRBD2	TRBV12-3/TRBV12-4	TRBJ2-7	TGTGCCAGCAGTTTGGGCAGGGCGGCGGGAGCCGCCTACGAGCAGTACTTC	CASSLGRAAGAAYEQYF
few	.	TRBV25-1	TRBJ2-5	TGTGCCAGCAGTGAATTGGAAGCGGCCCAGTACTTC	CASSELEAAQYF
.	.	TRBV12-3/TRBV12-4	TRBJ1-1	TGTGCCAGCAGTGACCGTCAGGGTAACACTGAAGCTTTCTTT	CASSDRQGNTEAFF
few	.	TRBV10-3	TRBJ2-1	TGTGCCATCAATACAGGAGCGCTCAATGAGCAGTTCTTC	CAINTGALNEQFF
few	TRBD1	TRBV5-1	TRBJ2-1	TGCGCCAGCAGCTCGAGGACAGGGCTCAATGAGCAGTTCTTC	CASSSRTGLNEQFF
.	.	TRBV13	TRBJ2-6	TGTGCCAGCAGCCTTTGGAGGGGTACTGGGGCCAACGTCCTGACTTTC	CASSLWRGTGANVLTF
.	.	TRBV13	TRBJ1-2	TGTGCCAGCAGCGAAGCAGGGGAACTTTTAGACTATGGCTACACCTTC	CASSEAGELLDYGYTF
many	.	TRBV4-3	TRBJ1-2	TGCGCCAGCAGCCAAGATTTGGGCTATGGCTACACCTTC	CASSQDLGYGYTF
.	.	TRBV20-1	TRBJ2-5	TGCAGTGCTAGAGATCGAAGGGGGGAACTGAAGCAGTACTTC	CSARDRRGELKQYF
.	.	TRBV5-1	TRBJ2-2	TGCGCCAGCAGTTCAGAGCTAGGGAACACCGGGGAGCTGTTTTTT	CASSSELGNTGELFF
few	.	TRBV6-5	TRBJ1-1	TGTGCCAGCAGTAGTAAGTTAGGCGCGACTGAAGCTTTCTTT	CASSSKLGATEAFF
.	.	TRBV21-1	TRBJ2-1	TGTGCCAGCAGCAAAGGGTGGAGAGAGCAGTTCTTC	CASSKGWREQFF
.	.	TRBV7-9	TRBJ2-3	TGTGCCAGCAGCGACCGGACAGACCTCACAGATACGCAGTATTTT	CASSDRTDLTDTQYF
few	.	TRBV12-3/TRBV12-4	TRBJ2-1	TGTGCCAGCAGCTACGTCGTCCTACTAGCAGGGGTAAATGAGCAGTTCTTC	CASSYVVLLAGVNEQFF
.	.	TRBV28	TRBJ1-5	TGTGCCAGCCTCCTTGCTGGGGGTCAGCCCCAGCATTTT	CASLLAGGQPQHF
few	.	TRBV2	TRBJ1-4	TGTGCCAGCACCCTCAATTCGGACAGTAATGAAAAACTGTTTTTT	CASTLNSDSNEKLFF
.	TRBD2	TRBV29-1	TRBJ2-7	TGCAGCGTTAGGGGACTAGCGCCCCACGAGCAGTACTTC	CSVRGLAPHEQYF
.	.	TRBV27	TRBJ1-4	TGTGCCAGCAGTCTTCGGAGGATTAGGAATGAAAAACTGTTTTTT	CASSLRRIRNEKLFF
.	.	TRBV5-5	TRBJ1-4	TGTGCCAGCAGCTTGATTAGGGAAGGTGAAAAACTGTTTTTT	CASSLIREGEKLFF
.	TRBD1	TRBV7-3	TRBJ2-5	TGTGCCAGCAGCTTAAGGGGACAGGGGACCCAAGAGACCCAGTACTTC	CASSLRGQGTQETQYF
.	TRBD2	TRBV2	TRBJ2-3	TGTGCCAGCAGTGACCCTAGCGGGGGGAGGAGCACAGATACGCAGTATTTT	CASSDPSGGRSTDTQYF
.	.	TRBV29-1	TRBJ1-2	TGCAGCGTTATCACAATAGGGGGCTACACCTTC	CSVITIGGYTF
.	TRBD2	TRBV5-1	TRBJ2-1	TGCGCCAGCGCGACTAGCGGGGTCGCTGGGGGGGATGAGCAGTTCTTC	CASATSGVAGGDEQFF
.	.	TRBV29-1	TRBJ2-7	TGCAGCGTTGAAGGCAGGGCAACCTACGAGCAGTACTTC	CSVEGRATYEQYF